This T cell receptor beta chain was sequenced in a study of CD8+ T cells in alopecia areata. At the level of the study: Treated patients received oral tofacitinib, 5 to 10 mg twice daily. Study results and caveats: Sequences from scalp samples also cover resident alphabeta T cells of normal skin. The study found tofacitinib significantly decreased scalp clonality and expanded CD8+ clones among the top 100.

cDNA prepared by RNA extraction and subsequent reverse transcription served as the template for sequencing. The method was immunoSEQ multiplex PCR; TCRdb's version includes in-frame clones alone and lacks a portion of them. The sample yields 95,000 to 120,000 clones, 50% to 65% seen once. In regard to this clone: Its cognate antigen is unknown.

The CDR3 is made up of 14 amino acids. Trimming took 1 base from V and 9 from J, leaving 13 bases between them. From germline, CDR1 is LGHNA and CDR2 YNFKEQ. This sample's treatment: oral pan-JAK inhibitor, 5-10 mg twice daily. As part of sample collection, lesional scalp punch biopsies and peripheral blood were taken from alopecia areata patients. This TCR derives from a human donor with alopecia areata. The starting material was CD4+ T cells sorted from blood, obtained at week 24, from a patient treated with tofacitinib. The chain has TRBV4-2 and TRBJ2-1; D is unresolved. The CDR3 loop is CASSQVVKGSEQFF. The CDR3 DNA sequence: TGTGCCAGCAGCCAAGTCGTGAAAGGCAGTGAGCAGTTCTTC.